The 25 T cell receptor beta chains below were found in one sample sequenced in a study of T cells in Graves' hyperthyroidism and ophthalmopathy. TCR beta CDR3 region amplification was performed from RNA transcripts. In the first-round RT-PCR of the TCR CDR3, the HTBI primer set was used. MiXCR, applied by TCRdb to the multiplex PCR reads, yields one record per CDR3 protein. Found here are a few hundred thousand distinct CDR3 sequences, roughly 14% of them singletons; the top ten hold just under 8%. The sequenced material came from blood. The receptors shown here come from a woman between 18 and 30 years old with Graves' hyperthyroidism.

The genes are TRBV2 and TRBJ1-6; 9 bases map to TRBD1. CDR3 length: 14 amino acids. Germline CDR1 and CDR2: SNHLY and FYNNEI. The trim removed 6 bases at V and 7 bases at J, leaving 4 bases unmatched. The chain's CDR3 is CASREGQGNSPLHF. The CDR3 DNA sequence: TGTGCCAGCAGGGAGGGACAGGGCAATTCACCCCTCCACTTT.

This clonotype has a count of ten or more. The chain combines TRBV20-1 with TRBJ2-5; D is unclear. V was shortened by 5 bases and J by 2 bases, with 6 bases between the two germline ends. Germline-derived CDR1 and CDR2 are DFQATT and SNEGSKA (reference sequence). CDR3 length: 11 residues. The CDR3 is CSAPGQETQYF. The DNA for the CDR3 is TGCAGTGCTCCGGGTCAAGAGACCCAGTACTTC.

There are many counts of this clonotype. The CDR3 sequence: CASSVDGQGYYNEQFF. CDR3 sequence (DNA): TGTGCCAGCAGCGTAGACGGACAGGGGTACTACAATGAGCAGTTCTTC. The genes are TRBV9 and TRBJ2-1; 9 bases match TRBD1. CDR3 length: 16 amino acids. Looked up from germline, CDR1 is SGDLS and CDR2 is YYNGEE. The V segment lost 0 bases and the J segment 3 bases; nucleotides outside the gene matches: 4.

Remarks on this clonotype: A much larger clone sits a single nucleotide away, making a read error possible. The chain joins TRBV6-1 to TRBJ2-2; 8 bases align to TRBD2. This CDR3 is 16 amino acids long. Germline values: CDR1 MNHNS, CDR2 SASEGT. The CDR3 here is CASTHASGRVTGEPFF. The CDR3 nucleotides are TGTGCCAGCACCCACGCCAGCGGGAGAGTCACCGGGGAGCCGTTTTTT.

This clonotype was seen ten or more times. The chain links TRBV20-1 to TRBJ1-1; the D is unclear. The CDR3 length is 13 residues. V lost 6 bases and J lost 1, with 12 bases in between. CDR1 DFQATT and CDR2 SNEGSKA come from the germline V gene (reference sequence). The CDR3 coding sequence is TGCAGTGCCCCAGGACTGTCGAACACTGAAGCTTTCTTT. Its translation: CSAPGLSNTEAFF.

Ten or more counts support this clonotype. V and J are TRBV5-1 and TRBJ2-5, with D maybe TRBD1 (6 bases). The CDR3 runs 14 residues. Per germline, CDR1 SGHRS and CDR2 YFSETQ. V shed 0 bases and J shed 5 bases, with 11 bases lying between them. CDR3 nucleotide sequence: TGCGCCAGCAGCTTGGTGGGGGCACCGGAGACCCAGTACTTC. This gives the protein CASSLVGAPETQYF.

This clonotype was seen at least ten times. V gene TRBV7-3 combines with J gene TRBJ2-5; D is perhaps TRBD1 or TRBD2 (5 bases each). The CDR3 totals 14 residues. Deletions cut 4 bases from V and 5 bases from J, with 14 bases between. Germline-derived CDR1 and CDR2 are SGHTA and FQGTGA. The CDR3 region has the DNA TGTGCCAGCAGCTCGGGACCGGCGCGGGAGACCCAGTACTTC. Amino acid sequence: CASSSGPARETQYF.

This clonotype was found many times. This chain joins TRBV2 and TRBJ2-6; TRBD1 matches 10 bases. In germline, CDR1 is SNHLY, CDR2 FYNNEI. The CDR3 length is 16 residues. The trim removed 5 bases at V and 2 bases at J, leaving 3 bases unmatched. CDR3 amino acids: CASSRQGAPGANVLTF. CDR3 nucleotide sequence: TGTGCCAGCAGTAGACAGGGGGCGCCTGGGGCCAACGTCCTGACTTTC.

On this clonotype: The germline gene is not matched at one end of the junction; a read error may be the cause. The chain has TRBV7-9 and TRBJ2-3, with D uncertain. Germline loops: CDR1 SEHNR, CDR2 FQNEAQ (reference sequence). The CDR3 is made up of 11 amino acids. The CDR3 nucleotides read TGTGCTAGCAGCTTTGCAGATACGCAGTATTTT. It translates to CASSFADTQYF.

Ten or more counts support this clonotype. The chain recombines TRBV20-1 with TRBJ2-5; possible D gene TRBD1, 5 bases. Trimming removed 4 bases from V and 1 base from J, with 16 bases in between. The CDR3 totals 15 residues. Germline lookup yields CDR1 DFQATT and CDR2 SNEGSKA (reference sequence). CDR3 region: CSAIKTPGPQETQYF. In DNA, the CDR3 is TGCAGTGCTATCAAAACTCCAGGGCCCCAAGAGACCCAGTACTTC.

This clonotype has at least ten counts. This chain uses TRBV16 with TRBJ1-5, with TRBD1 as a possible D gene (5 bases). This CDR3 is built from 15 residues. Germline CDR1 is KGHSY and CDR2 is FQNENV. The V gene lost 4 bases and the J gene lost 1 base, with 11 bases spanning the gap. In nucleotides, the CDR3 is TGTGCCAGCAGCCTATCCCGGGGCAGCAATCAGCCCCAGCATTTT. This gives the protein CASSLSRGSNQPQHF.

This clonotype was seen only a few times. This chain links TRBV5-4 with TRBJ2-1; 12 bases agree with TRBD1. This CDR3 spans 14 amino acids. Trimming at V came to 3 bases and at J to 10 bases, leaving 5 bases not matched to a gene. Germline assignment: CDR1 SGHNT and CDR2 YYREEE (reference sequence). Written as DNA, the CDR3 is TGTGCCAGCAGCTCCGGGACAGGGGGCAGGGAGCAGTTCTTC. This sequence encodes CASSSGTGGREQFF.

In the case of this clonotype: A much bigger clone sits one base away, suggesting this may be a read error. The genes are TRBV5-1 and TRBJ2-3; D possibly corresponds to TRBD2 (5 bases). The germline V gene encodes CDR1 SGHRS and CDR2 YFSETQ. The CDR3 is 15 residues long. CDR3 protein: CASIGSPTPTDTQYF. CDR3 DNA: TGTGCCAGCATTGGGAGTCCCACCCCCACAGATACGCAGTATTTT.

This clonotype was recorded at least ten times. The CDR3 sequence: CAMQTLGQETQYF. CDR3 in DNA: TGTGCCATGCAGACTCTGGGCCAAGAGACCCAGTACTTC. The rearrangement links TRBV2 to TRBJ2-5; D is unresolved. The germline gives CDR1 SNHLY, CDR2 FYNNEI. Trimming shortened V by 10 bases and J by 1 base, and 13 bases separated the two germline ends. This CDR3 is built from 13 residues.

This clonotype came up a few times. The CDR3 DNA reads TGTGCCAGCGGGACCAAGTCGCCAGATACGCAGTATTTT. Protein: CASGTKSPDTQYF. The J gene is TRBJ2-3, the V gene TRBV28; D may match TRBD1 or TRBD2 (5 bases each). Germline V lookup: CDR1 MDHEN, CDR2 SYDVKM. This CDR3 is built from 13 residues. V lost 8 bases and J 4 bases, leaving 13 bases between the germline ends.

This clonotype was seen ten or more times. This chain joins TRBV11-3 and TRBJ2-7; D gene ambiguous. The ends were cut back, 4 bases at V and 2 bases at J, with 12 bases in the middle. The CDR3 loop spans 14 amino acids. Germline V lookup: CDR1 SGHNT, CDR2 YENEEA. The CDR3 bases are TGTGCCAGCAGCTCACGGCAGAGACCCTACGAGCAGTACTTC. Translated, it gives CASSSRQRPYEQYF.

This clonotype was recorded a few times. The V gene is TRBV19, the J gene TRBJ1-4, with TRBD1 matching over 9 bases. Germline trimming cut 6 bases from V and 0 bases from J; bases unmatched to any gene: 8. Germline V gives CDR1 LNHDA, CDR2 SQIVND (reference sequence). The CDR3 runs to 17 residues. For the CDR3, the DNA is TGTGCCAGTAGCCCCCGGGGACAGGGCGCAACTAATGAAAAACTGTTTTTT. Its translation: CASSPRGQGATNEKLFF.

This clonotype occurred many times. The V and J genes are TRBV12-3 or TRBV12-4 and TRBJ1-5; maybe TRBD1 (5 bases). CDR3 size: 16 residues. V was shortened by 6 bases and J by 0 bases, with 15 bases between the two germline ends. The CDR3 loop is CASSEPQGYSNQPQHF. The CDR3 coding sequence is TGTGCCAGCAGCGAACCGCAGGGATATAGCAATCAGCCCCAGCATTTT.

Of note for this clonotype: This sequence may be a read error, since a much larger clone differs from it by one base. This chain uses TRBV12-3 or TRBV12-4 with TRBJ2-5; D remains unclear. The CDR3 runs to 14 residues. Trimming pared 7 bases from V and 5 bases from J, leaving 17 bases between. CDR3 bases: TGTGCCAGCAACTCGGTTCCCCTTCGGGAGACCCAGTACTTC. It encodes CASNSVPLRETQYF.

This clonotype was detected many times. The CDR3 loop is CSARGREEYEQYF. The CDR3 DNA reads as TGCAGTGCTAGAGGTCGGGAGGAGTACGAGCAGTACTTC. This sequence joins TRBV20-1 and TRBJ2-7, with 7 bases identical to TRBD2. The CDR3 totals 13 residues. Per the germline V gene, CDR1 is DFQATT and CDR2 is SNEGSKA (reference sequence). Trimming at V came to 1 base and at J to 4 bases, leaving 4 bases not matched to a gene.

This clonotype was seen at least ten times. The genes are TRBV20-1 and TRBJ2-3; a weak D match, TRBD2 (6 bases). CDR1 and CDR2 (germline): DFQATT, SNEGSKA (reference sequence). Trimming removed 3 bases from V and 1 base from J, with 8 bases in between. The CDR3 has 13 amino acids. CDR3 loop: CSARWRGTDTQYF. Here the CDR3 DNA reads TGCAGTGCTAGGTGGAGGGGCACAGATACGCAGTATTTT.

V usage is TRBV7-3 and J usage is TRBJ2-3, with D uncertain. Trimming shortened V by 5 bases and J by 4 bases, and 10 bases separated the two germline ends. Germline CDR1 and CDR2: SGHTA and FQGTGA. This CDR3 region has 13 residues. The CDR3 nucleotides read TGTGCCAGCAGCCCGGACGGCGCAGATACGCAGTATTTT. Translating gives CASSPDGADTQYF.

Worth noting for this clonotype: Mismatch with germline at one junction end may stem from a read error. The chain recombines TRBV5-5 with TRBJ1-1, with 7 positions matching TRBD1. Germline-derived CDR1 and CDR2 are SGHKS and YYEKEE (reference sequence). The CDR3 has 14 residues. CDR3 coding DNA: TGTGCCAGCAGTTTGGACAGGTGGAACACTGAAGCTTTCTTT. Amino acid sequence: CASSLDRWNTEAFF.

In its sample, this clonotype was seen many times. In DNA form, the CDR3 reads TGTGCCAGCAGTTTCCCTCCCTGGCTAGCGGGGAGTCGGGAGACCCAGTACTTC. The encoded protein is CASSFPPWLAGSRETQYF. The V and J genes are TRBV12-3 or TRBV12-4 and TRBJ2-5, with 9 bases matching TRBD2. The CDR3 has 18 amino acids. With V trimmed by 3 bases and J by 5 bases, 16 bases remained unmatched.

This clonotype was found many times. The chain recombines TRBV24-1 with TRBJ2-3, with TRBD2 as a possible D gene (7 bases). Trimming stripped 4 bases from V and 3 bases from J, with 16 bases between. This CDR3 is built from 16 residues. Germline V gene sequence: CDR1 KGHDR, CDR2 SFDVKD. The CDR3 DNA is TGTGCCACCAGTGACCCTACAGGGAGGGAGACAGATACGCAGTATTTT. Its protein is CATSDPTGRETDTQYF.